This T cell receptor beta chain was sequenced for a study of control samples from healthy donors and cancer patients. The data were produced by immunoSEQ multiplex PCR, yet TCRdb's version contains in-frame clones alone and is incomplete. The sample has 100,000 to 150,000 clones, about nine tenths seen once. The CDR3 is made up of 13 amino acids. Germline CDR1 SGHNT, CDR2 YYREEE (reference sequence). V shed 8 bases, J shed 3 bases, and the junction held 4 bases outside the gene matches. The genes are TRBV5-4 and TRBJ2-3, with 9 nucleotides matching TRBD2. This receptor was identified in a woman in her fifties or sixties in good health. Sample: blood. The CDR3 DNA sequence: TGTGCCAGTCAGACTAGCGGAACAGATACGCAGTATTTT. This sequence encodes CASQTSGTDTQYF. Full variable domain (outside the CDR3, taken from reference TRBV5-4 and TRBJ2-3): ETGVTQSPTHLIKTRGQQVTLRCSSQSGHNTVSWYQQALGQGPQFIFQYYREEENGRGNFPPRFSGLQFPNYSSELNVNALELDDSALYLCASQTSGTDTQYFGPGTRLTVL.